Included here is one TCR beta chain sequence, with context. Its antigen is still unknown. These data are taken from a study of cytomegalovirus exposure and HLA in healthy donors. Study summary: For the approximately 390 genotyped donors, 75% to 90% fell within the Caucasian-associated ancestry cluster.

PCR employed 60 Vbeta and 13 Jbeta primers. Measured with immunoSEQ multiplex PCR; TCRdb has only the in-frame clones, and not every one. The sample holds 210,000 or so clones, approximately 85% seen once. Notes on the study in general: Researchers catalogued approximately 170 TCR beta chains as cytomegalovirus-associated.

The sequence was obtained from a girl aged 2-10 years in good health and CMV-seronegative. The sequencing input was PBMCs.

The CDR3: CASSLNTDTQYF. CDR3 DNA: TGTGCCAGCAGCCTAAACACAGATACGCAGTATTTT. The chain recombines TRBV6-6 with TRBJ2-3; D unclear. Trimming left V 6 bases short and J 2 bases short, with 6 bases between. This CDR3 has 12 amino acids. The germline CDR1 and CDR2 sequences are MNHNY and SVGAGI (reference sequence).